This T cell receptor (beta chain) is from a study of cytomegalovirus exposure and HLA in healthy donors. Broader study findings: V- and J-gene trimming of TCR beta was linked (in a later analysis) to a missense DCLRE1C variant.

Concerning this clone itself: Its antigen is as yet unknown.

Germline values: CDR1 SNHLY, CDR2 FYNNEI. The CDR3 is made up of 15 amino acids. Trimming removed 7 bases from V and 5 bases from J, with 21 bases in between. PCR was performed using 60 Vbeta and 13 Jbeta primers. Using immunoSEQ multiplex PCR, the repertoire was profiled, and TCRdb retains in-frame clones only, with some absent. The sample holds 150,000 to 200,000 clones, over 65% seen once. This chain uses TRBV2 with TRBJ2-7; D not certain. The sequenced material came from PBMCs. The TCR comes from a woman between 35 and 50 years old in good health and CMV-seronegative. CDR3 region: CASTFTPVSLDEQYF. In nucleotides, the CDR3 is TGTGCCAGCACCTTCACCCCGGTCTCCCTAGACGAGCAGTACTTC. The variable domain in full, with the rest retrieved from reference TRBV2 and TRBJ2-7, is EPEVTQTPSHQVTQMGQEVILRCVPISNHLYFYWYRQILGQKVEFLVSFYNNEISEKSEIFDDQFSVERPDGSNFTLKIRSTKLEDSAMYFCASTFTPVSLDEQYFGPGTRLTVT.